This T cell receptor beta chain was profiled in a study of T-cell memory formation after mild COVID-19. TCRdb re-analysed the 5' RACE reads in MiXCR, keeping a single row per CDR3 protein. The table records some 130,000 distinct CDR3 sequences, approximately 15% of them present only once. The sample holds many counts of this clonotype. V shed 0 bases and J shed 7 bases, with 10 bases lying between them. The germline V gene has CDR1 SGHVS and CDR2 FQNEAQ. This CDR3 is built from 14 residues. The TCR comes from an adult woman who had mild COVID-19 (a few samples of this study predate the infection). Cell type and time point are not known. The rearrangement uses TRBV7-8 and TRBJ2-1; D perhaps matches TRBD1 (6 bases). The sequencing input was PBMCs or a T cell subset sorted from them (not recorded which). CDR3 nucleotide sequence: TGTGCCAGCAGCTTAGCTGGGGGCCGTAATGAGCAGTTCTTC. Residues: CASSLAGGRNEQFF.